This T cell receptor beta chain was found in a study of CD8 T cells in ankylosing spondylitis. The CDR3 has 14 amino acids. J was trimmed by 1 base and V by 5 bases; bases with no gene match: 4. Germline lookup yields CDR1 SQVTM and CDR2 ANQGSEA. TCRdb used MiXCR to reprocess the 5' RACE reads, holding one entry per CDR3 protein. This table has roughly 170,000 distinct CDR3 sequences, 9.8% appearing once. The table lists this clonotype with many counts. The J gene is TRBJ2-1, the V gene TRBV29-1, with 8 nucleotides matching TRBD2. The sequencing sample was made of blood, either unsorted or a sorted T cell fraction (not recorded which). The clonotype originates from a female donor with ankylosing spondylitis or in good health (not recorded which). The CDR3 nucleotides are TGCAGCGTTCAAAGCGGGAGTTCCTACAATGAGCAGTTCTTC. Translating gives CSVQSGSSYNEQFF.